Below, 26 T cell receptor beta chains from the same sample are listed, as sequenced in a study of Graves' ophthalmopathy and Graves' hyperthyroidism. The authors amplified TCR beta CDR3 regions, and they did so from RNA transcripts for repertoire sequencing. HTBI-primed first-round RT-PCR preceded second-round multiplex PCR. TCRdb analysed the multiplex PCR reads with MiXCR anew, one entry per CDR3 protein. Of 580,000 or so distinct CDR3 sequences listed, about two fifths are singletons. The sequenced sample consisted of peripheral blood or thyroid tissue (not recorded which). The receptors stem from an adult man with Graves' hyperthyroidism.

The rearrangement joins TRBV10-3 to TRBJ2-2; D remains ambiguous. Trimming took 2 bases from V and 1 from J, leaving 8 bases between them. This CDR3 is built from 15 residues. The germline V gene has CDR1 ENHRY and CDR2 SYGVKD. The CDR3 nucleotides are TGTGCCATCAGTGAGACAGTCTTGAACACCGGGGAGCTGTTTTTT. It specifies CAISETVLNTGELFF.

As to this clonotype: A clone one base away is much larger, so this may be a read error. The chain employs TRBV20-1 and TRBJ2-2; 8 nucleotides agree with TRBD2. Trimming took 4 bases from V and 4 from J; bases not matched to a gene: 5. The CDR3 contains 14 residues. The germline CDR1 and CDR2 sequences are DFQATT and SNEGSKA (reference sequence). The CDR3 nucleotides read TGCAGTGCTATTAGCGGGGACATCACCGGGGAGCTGTTTTTT. Translating it yields CSAISGDITGELFF.

In its sample, this clonotype was seen a few times. The chain recombines TRBV3-1 with TRBJ2-5; D perhaps matches TRBD2 (6 bases). CDR1 and CDR2 (germline): LGHDT, YNNKEL (reference sequence). This CDR3 has 16 amino acids. Trimming stripped 0 bases from V and 5 bases from J, with 16 bases between. The CDR3 coding sequence is TGTGCCAGCAGCCAAGAGCCGGGGGTGCTTTTGGAGACCCAGTACTTC. Its protein product is CASSQEPGVLLETQYF.

In this sample, this clonotype turned up many times. CDR3 nucleotides: TGTGCCAGCAGCCAAGTAGAGGCGGAAAGGAATTCACCCCTCCACTTT. This translates into CASSQVEAERNSPLHF. The J gene is TRBJ1-6, the V gene TRBV4-2; D gene uncertain. Deletions cut 1 base from V and 7 bases from J, with 14 bases between. This CDR3 region has 16 residues. Germline lookup yields CDR1 LGHNA and CDR2 YNFKEQ.

The rearrangement uses TRBV7-8 and TRBJ2-7, with 9 bases lining up with TRBD2. Germline trimming cut 2 bases from V and 6 bases from J; bases unmatched to any gene: 11. CDR1 and CDR2 from the germline V gene are SGHVS and FQNEAQ. The CDR3 length is 16 residues. CDR3 sequence (DNA): TGTGCCAGCAGCTTACGCCGAGCGGGAGGACAATTCGAGCAGTACTTC. Its protein is CASSLRRAGGQFEQYF.

There are a few counts of this clonotype. The genes are TRBV28 and TRBJ1-2; D is undetermined. Germline assignment: CDR1 MDHEN and CDR2 SYDVKM. Trimming took 2 bases from V and 10 from J, leaving 8 bases between them. The CDR3 covers 11 residues. The CDR3 coding sequence is TGTGCCAGCAGTTTAGACGGGTTCTACACCTTC. Translation: CASSLDGFYTF.

This clonotype was counted ten times or more. The rearrangement links TRBV7-3 to TRBJ2-7, with TRBD2 matching over 8 bases. CDR3 length: 15 amino acids. Per the germline V gene, CDR1 is SGHTA and CDR2 is FQGTGA. V lost 2 bases, J lost 2 bases, and 5 bases stayed unmatched. This CDR3 reads CASSLELADTYEQYF. For the CDR3, the DNA is TGTGCCAGCAGCTTAGAACTAGCGGATACCTACGAGCAGTACTTC. The whole variable domain, filled in from reference TRBV7-3 and TRBJ2-7, reads GAGVSQTPSNKVTEKGKYVELRCDPISGHTALYWYRQSLGQGPEFLIYFQGTGAADDSGLPNDRFFAVRPEGSVSTLKIQRTERGDSAVYLCASSLELADTYEQYFGPGTRLTVT.

V gene TRBV9 combines with J gene TRBJ2-7; D possibly corresponds to TRBD2 (5 bases). Germline V gives CDR1 SGDLS, CDR2 YYNGEE. Trimming took 0 bases from V and 3 from J, leaving 13 bases between them. This CDR3 comprises 15 residues. The CDR3 region is CASSVGKGSFYEQYF. The CDR3 coding sequence is TGTGCCAGCAGCGTAGGGAAAGGGAGTTTCTACGAGCAGTACTTC.

The chain employs TRBV10-3 and TRBJ2-7; 9 bases are a match to TRBD2. The J call could be wrong; TRBJ2-1 is a better fit for the DNA end. Germline CDR1 and CDR2: ENHRY and SYGVKD. The CDR3 contains 15 residues. The CDR3 nucleotides read TGTGCCATCAGTGAGGCGGGAGGGCCAAACAATGAGCAGTTCTTC. Protein: CAISEAGGPNNEQFF.

At least ten counts were recorded for this clonotype. The gene calls are TRBV6-5 and TRBJ1-2, with TRBD1 as a possible D gene (6 bases). CDR3 length equals 16 residues. Germline CDR1 reads MNHEY; CDR2 reads SVGAGI. V shed 10 bases and J shed 0 bases, with 21 bases lying between them. The CDR3 reads CATSDRQAPTNYGYTF. The CDR3 DNA is TGTGCCACCTCCGACCGACAGGCCCCAACTAACTATGGCTACACCTTC.

The J gene is TRBJ2-7, the V gene TRBV28; D possibly corresponds to TRBD1 (6 bases). This CDR3 contains 16 residues. The germline V gene encodes CDR1 MDHEN and CDR2 SYDVKM. V was pared by 5 bases and J by 1 base, with 18 bases between. Written as DNA, the CDR3 is TGTGCCAGCAGTGCTTCTTCCAGGGGTAGGTCCTACGAGCAGTACTTC. Protein: CASSASSRGRSYEQYF.

The rearrangement links TRBV7-8 to TRBJ1-6; D is possibly TRBD1 (6 bases). The CDR3 sequence is 18 residues long. V shed 3 bases and J shed 2 bases, with 17 bases lying between them. CDR1 and CDR2 from the germline V gene are SGHVS and FQNEAQ. Here the CDR3 DNA reads TGTGCCAGCAGCTTGGGGGACACCCGAAGAACCTATAATTCACCCCTCCACTTT. It specifies CASSLGDTRRTYNSPLHF.

V usage is TRBV7-9 and J usage is TRBJ2-5; 9 nucleotides align to TRBD2. CDR1 and CDR2 from the germline V gene are SEHNR and FQNEAQ (reference sequence). The CDR3 contains 14 residues. J was trimmed by 11 bases and V by 9 bases; bases with no gene match: 16. The CDR3 region has the DNA TGTGCCAGTCGACGGCGGGGGGGCCACAATGAGCAGTACTTC. It is translated as CASRRRGGHNEQYF.

Ten or more counts support this clonotype. The chain uses TRBV11-3 and TRBJ1-5; no clear D gene. The V and J ends lost 1 base and 0 bases respectively, with 4 bases between them. The CDR3 extends over 14 amino acids. Germline V gene lookup returns CDR1 SGHNT and CDR2 YENEEA. In nucleotides, the CDR3 is TGTGCCAGCAGCTTAGCCGTTAGCAATCAGCCCCAGCATTTT. Protein: CASSLAVSNQPQHF.

This clonotype was seen ten or more times. This sequence joins TRBV5-1 and TRBJ1-6; a possible D gene is TRBD1 (6 bases). The V gene lost 2 bases and the J gene lost 6 bases, with 12 bases spanning the gap. This CDR3 comprises 15 residues. Germline V CDR1 and CDR2: SGHRS, YFSETQ. The CDR3 nucleotides read TGCGCCAGCAGCTTAACAGGGAAAAGTAATTCACCCCTCCACTTT. As protein: CASSLTGKSNSPLHF.

V is TRBV27 and J is TRBJ2-2; tentatively, D is TRBD2 (7 bases). V was trimmed by 3 bases and J by 8 bases, leaving 10 bases between them. The CDR3 has 13 amino acids. Germline CDR1 is MNHEY and CDR2 is SMNVEV (reference sequence). The CDR3 nucleotides read TGTGCCAGCAGTTTGCGGGGGCTAGGGGAGCTGTTTTTT. Its protein is CASSLRGLGELFF.

This clonotype has a count of ten or more. The chain links TRBV5-5 to TRBJ2-7; 7 nucleotides agree with TRBD2. V was clipped by 3 bases and J by 1 base; unmatched bases: 7. The CDR3 length is 15 residues. Per the germline V gene, CDR1 is SGHKS and CDR2 is YYEKEE (reference sequence). CDR3 nucleotides: TGTGCCAGCAGCTCCGGCGGGAGCTGGTCCTACGAGCAGTACTTC. This encodes CASSSGGSWSYEQYF.

The V gene is TRBV5-1, the J gene TRBJ1-1; unclear D gene. Trimming took off 0 bases at V and 6 bases at J, with 12 bases between the two ends. This CDR3 is 14 amino acids long. Germline lookup yields CDR1 SGHRS and CDR2 YFSETQ. CDR3 sequence reads: CASSLGPVNAEAFF. CDR3 bases: TGCGCCAGCAGCTTGGGGCCGGTTAACGCTGAAGCTTTCTTT.

The CDR3 sequence: CAMLPTGNYGYTF. CDR3 nucleotides: TGTGCCATGCTACCGACAGGTAACTATGGCTACACCTTC. The chain has TRBV2 and TRBJ1-2; the D gene is possibly TRBD1 (6 bases). Germline CDR1 reads SNHLY; CDR2 reads FYNNEI. The CDR3 extends over 13 amino acids. V was shortened by 10 bases and J by 1 base, with 13 bases between the two germline ends. The variable domain in full, completed from reference TRBV2 and TRBJ1-2, reads EPEVTQTPSHQVTQMGQEVILRCVPISNHLYFYWYRQILGQKVEFLVSFYNNEISEKSEIFDDQFSVERPDGSNFTLKIRSTKLEDSAMYFCAMLPTGNYGYTFGSGTRLTVV.

The chain carries TRBV5-1 and TRBJ2-7; 10 positions match TRBD1. There are 16 residues in the CDR3. Germline CDR1 SGHRS, CDR2 YFSETQ. V shed 4 bases, J shed 5 bases, and the junction held 12 bases outside the gene matches. In DNA, the CDR3 is TGCGCCAGCAGCGTGAACAGGGACAGGGGTTTCCACGAGCAGTACTTC. It specifies CASSVNRDRGFHEQYF.

The V gene is TRBV7-9, the J gene TRBJ2-7; weak D call: TRBD2 (5 bases). The CDR3 is 13 amino acids. V was clipped by 5 bases and J by 7 bases, with 15 bases between them. Looked up from germline, CDR1 is SEHNR and CDR2 is FQNEAQ (reference sequence). The CDR3 loop is CASSPLGVREQYF. As DNA, the CDR3 is TGTGCCAGCAGCCCCCTCGGGGTCCGGGAGCAGTACTTC.

The V and J genes are TRBV28 and TRBJ2-7; TRBD1 matches at 7 bases. This CDR3 is 14 amino acids long. Germline loops: CDR1 MDHEN, CDR2 SYDVKM. J lost 4 bases, V lost 7 bases, and 10 bases had no gene match. DNA of the CDR3: TGTGCCAGCACTGGGCAGGGACAGCTTTACGAGCAGTACTTC. It translates to CASTGQGQLYEQYF.

The sample holds many counts of this clonotype. The genes are TRBV12-3 or TRBV12-4 and TRBJ1-4; 8 nucleotides line up with TRBD1. V gave up 4 bases and J gave up 10 bases; unmatched junction bases: 5. The CDR3 runs 13 residues. CDR3 protein: CASSSTGEAKLFF. DNA of the CDR3: TGTGCCAGCAGTTCGACAGGGGAGGCAAAACTGTTTTTT.

Only a few counts were recorded for this clonotype. V is TRBV5-1 and J is TRBJ2-5, with 13 bases lining up with TRBD2. Germline CDR1 SGHRS, CDR2 YFSETQ. This CDR3 is 19 amino acids long. The J segment lost 2 bases and the V segment lost 4 bases, leaving 14 bases of the junction unmatched. The CDR3 loop is CASSPGIWTSGSGQETQYF. CDR3 in DNA: TGCGCCAGCAGCCCTGGGATATGGACTAGCGGGAGTGGGCAAGAGACCCAGTACTTC. Full variable domain (remainder filled in from reference TRBV5-1 and TRBJ2-5): KAGVTQTPRYLIKTRGQQVTLSCSPISGHRSVSWYQQTPGQGLQFLFEYFSETQRNKGNFPGRFSGRQFSNSRSEMNVSTLELGDSALYLCASSPGIWTSGSGQETQYFGPGTRLLVL.

A single count supports this clonotype. The V and J genes are TRBV12-3 or TRBV12-4 and TRBJ2-7, with 11 bases lining up with TRBD1. J lost 6 bases, V lost 5 bases, and 9 bases had no gene match. This CDR3 is 15 amino acids long. CDR3 in DNA: TGTGCCAGCAGTGATTTAGGACAGGGGGCGTCCGAGCAGTACTTC. This gives the protein CASSDLGQGASEQYF.

V and J are TRBV5-4 and TRBJ1-1; D might be TRBD1 (5 bases). V lost 0 bases, J lost 0 bases, and 18 bases lay in between. Germline assignment: CDR1 SGHNT and CDR2 YYREEE (reference sequence). The CDR3 is made up of 18 amino acids. As DNA, the CDR3 is TGTGCCAGCAGCTTGGCTCCAGGGAAAACTTGGATGAACACTGAAGCTTTCTTT. As protein: CASSLAPGKTWMNTEAFF.